Sequencing of this TCR beta chain was carried out in a study of radiation and T cells in renal cell carcinoma. The study, taken as a whole, reports: Pretreatment tumor biopsies were lacking, so baseline clonotypes are unknown.

Worth noting for this clone: Its cognate antigen is unknown. The same CDR3 can be traced to other DNA sequences in this sample.

V lost 4 bases, J lost 6 bases, and 4 bases stayed unmatched. CDR1 is LNHDA, CDR2 SQIVND, per germline (reference sequence). The length of the CDR3 is 15 residues. Sequenced by immunoSEQ multiplex PCR; TCRdb stores in-frame clones only, minus some. The data show some 120,000 clones, around four fifths seen once. Time point denoted: blood 2 weeks post-SBRT. The treatment was: 15 Gy SBRT to primary tumor, nephrectomy 4 weeks later. The TCR comes from a woman aged 60-75 years with renal cell carcinoma. J is TRBJ1-5 and V is TRBV19; 12 bases map to TRBD1. The sequenced sample was blood, obtained from a patient whose treatment included radiotherapy and nephrectomy. CDR3 sequence (DNA): TGTGCCAGTAGTACGGGGACAGGGGGCCGTCAGCCCCAGCATTTT. This translates into CASSTGTGGRQPQHF.